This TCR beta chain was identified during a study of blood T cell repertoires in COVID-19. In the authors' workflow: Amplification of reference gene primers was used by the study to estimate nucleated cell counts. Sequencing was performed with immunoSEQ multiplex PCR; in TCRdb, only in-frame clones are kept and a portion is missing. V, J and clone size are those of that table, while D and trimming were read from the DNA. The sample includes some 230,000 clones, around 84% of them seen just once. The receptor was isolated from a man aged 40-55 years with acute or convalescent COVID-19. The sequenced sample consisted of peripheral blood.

DNA for the CDR3: TGTGCCAGCAGCCACCACCGGGACTACAATGAGCAGTTCTTC. The encoded protein is CASSHHRDYNEQFF. The chain joins TRBV3-1 (or the pseudogene TRBV3-2) to TRBJ2-1, with a possible D match to TRBD2 (5 bases). The CDR3 contains 14 residues. The V gene's germline CDR1 is LGHDT and CDR2 YNNKEL (reference sequence). V was pared by 3 bases and J by 3 bases, with 9 bases between.